These 17 T cell receptor beta chains share one sample of origin, sequenced in a study of T cell responses to AZD1222 COVID-19 vaccine (dated by TCRdb to about 2021). The library was produced with the immunoSEQ multiplex PCR assay. This immuneACCESS table, as held by TCRdb, lists in-frame sequences with V and J called but not all clones. Of the missing ones, under half trace to an unresolved V gene in checked studies; the others have no known cause. The table for this sample lists about 42,000 clones; around 88% of them were counted only once. The ten largest clones add up to approximately 25% of the sample. Per the publication, the time point label means: about 28 days (+/-7) after the second vaccine dose. The specimen comprised peripheral blood, sampled 28 days after the second AZD1222 dose. The receptors shown here come from an adult who received the AZD1222 COVID-19 vaccine.

The rearrangement joins TRBV30 to TRBJ1-3; D gene unclear. V lost 0 bases and J lost 9, with 12 bases in between. The germline V gene encodes CDR1 GTSNPN and CDR2 SVGIG (reference sequence). The CDR3 extends over 13 amino acids. The CDR3 nucleotides are TGTGCCTGGAGTGTTCAGGAAGTCGGCACCATATATTTT. It encodes CAWSVQEVGTIYF.

The gene calls are TRBV18 and TRBJ2-5; D gene unclear. V was cut by 3 bases and J by 1 base, with 3 bases left in between. Germline V gene sequence: CDR1 KGHSH, CDR2 LQKENI. CDR3 length: 12 amino acids. The CDR3: CASSPGQETQYF. The DNA for the CDR3 is TGTGCCAGCTCACCCGGCCAAGAGACCCAGTACTTC.

The CDR3 sequence: CASSPGAGRTEAFF. The CDR3 region has the DNA TGTGCCAGCTCCCCCGGTGCGGGAAGGACTGAAGCTTTCTTT. The chain uses TRBV18 and TRBJ1-1; D is unclear. The CDR3 has 14 residues. V gave up 6 bases and J gave up 5 bases, with 16 bases separating them. The germline V gene encodes CDR1 KGHSH and CDR2 LQKENI.

The chain uses TRBV9 and TRBJ1-6, with TRBD1 identical over 9 bases. V lost 4 bases to trimming and J lost 9 bases; unmatched junction nucleotides: 11. The CDR3 covers 16 residues. CDR1 and CDR2 (germline): SGDLS, YYNGEE. In DNA form, the CDR3 reads TGTGCCAGCAGCCCCCGGGACAGGGATTTGGGTTCACCCCTCCACTTT. Its protein is CASSPRDRDLGSPLHF.

The CDR3 protein is CSVTKNDGGGYTF. Written as DNA, the CDR3 is TGCAGCGTCACGAAGAACGACGGAGGTGGCTACACCTTC. The J gene is TRBJ1-2, the V gene TRBV29-1; D not certain. V was cut by 6 bases and J by 7 bases, with 18 bases left in between. Germline loops: CDR1 SQVTM, CDR2 ANQGSEA. The CDR3 has 13 amino acids.

The V gene is TRBV19, the J gene TRBJ2-1, with D possibly being TRBD1 (7 bases). The CDR3 runs 16 residues. Trimming removed 5 bases at V and 6 bases at J, with 20 bases between. Per the germline V gene, CDR1 is LNHDA and CDR2 is SQIVND (reference sequence). The CDR3 DNA sequence: TGTGCCAGTAGTCCCCTAGGGGGCGGGATATCCAATGAGCAGTTCTTC. Its protein product is CASSPLGGGISNEQFF.

This clone appeared once. The chain recombines TRBV27 with TRBJ2-2, with 9 bases lining up with TRBD2. The trim removed 8 bases at V and 7 bases at J, leaving 8 bases unmatched. Germline V lookup: CDR1 MNHEY, CDR2 SMNVEV (reference sequence). The CDR3 totals 14 residues. CDR3 nucleotides: TGTGCCAGCGGTAGCGGGAGTTTTCTCGGGGAGCTGTTTTTT. Translation: CASGSGSFLGELFF.

The J gene is TRBJ2-1, the V gene TRBV7-3; D is undetermined. CDR1 is SGHTA, CDR2 FQGTGA, per germline. This CDR3 spans 13 amino acids. The ends were cut back, 2 bases at V and 5 bases at J, with 7 bases in the middle. The CDR3 protein is CASSLGDNNEQFF. The CDR3 region has the DNA TGTGCCAGCAGCTTAGGGGATAACAATGAGCAGTTCTTC. The complete variable domain, with remaining parts taken from reference TRBV7-3 and TRBJ2-1, reads GAGVSQTPSNKVTEKGKYVELRCDPISGHTALYWYRQSLGQGPEFLIYFQGTGAADDSGLPNDRFFAVRPEGSVSTLKIQRTERGDSAVYLCASSLGDNNEQFFGPGTRLTVL.

The chain joins TRBV12-3 or TRBV12-4 to TRBJ2-7; D may be TRBD1 (6 bases). The CDR3 consists of 13 residues. V was cut by 6 bases and J by 1 base, with 10 bases left in between. CDR3 DNA sequence: TGTGCCAGCAGCCCAGGGGCTTCCTACGAGCAGTACTTC. Its protein product is CASSPGASYEQYF.

The rearrangement uses TRBV10-3 and TRBJ2-7, with D possibly being TRBD1 (5 bases). Trimming removed 3 bases from V and 5 bases from J, with 14 bases in between. This CDR3 contains 14 residues. Germline V lookup: CDR1 ENHRY, CDR2 SYGVKD. For the CDR3, the DNA is TGTGCCATCAGTGATAGGCAGGGCGCCCACGAGCAGTACTTC. Protein product: CAISDRQGAHEQYF.

This chain links TRBV6-2 or TRBV6-3 with TRBJ1-2; D possibly corresponds to TRBD1 (6 bases). Per the germline V gene, CDR1 is MNHEY and CDR2 is SVGEGT. This CDR3 contains 15 residues. V was cut by 7 bases and J by 7 bases, with 22 bases left in between. The CDR3 DNA sequence: TGTGCCAGCACCCCACAAAACAGGGACTCGAGTGGCTACACCTTC. Amino acids: CASTPQNRDSSGYTF.

The gene calls are TRBV27 and TRBJ2-5; D is possibly TRBD1 (6 bases). The CDR3 is 15 amino acids. V lost 6 bases, J lost 4 bases, and 18 bases lay in between. Germline loops: CDR1 MNHEY, CDR2 SMNVEV (reference sequence). The CDR3 reads CASRRTAIRIETQYF. The DNA for the CDR3 is TGTGCCAGCAGGCGGACAGCCATCCGTATAGAGACCCAGTACTTC.

The chain couples TRBV6-5 to TRBJ1-2; no clear D gene. Trimming took 0 bases from V and 8 from J, leaving 16 bases between them. Germline CDR1 MNHEY, CDR2 SVGAGI. The CDR3 spans 15 residues. The CDR3 DNA follows: TGTGCCAGCAGTTACTCAGAGGGAGGAGCCTTGGGCTACACCTTC. Its protein is CASSYSEGGALGYTF.

The CDR3 coding sequence is TGTGCCAGCAGCGTAGGACAGGTCGGCACTGGAAACACCATATATTTT. Its protein product is CASSVGQVGTGNTIYF. The chain joins TRBV9 to TRBJ1-3; perhaps TRBD1 as D (6 bases). V shed 0 bases and J shed 2 bases, with 12 bases lying between them. The CDR3 runs 16 residues. The germline V gene has CDR1 SGDLS and CDR2 YYNGEE.

The chain has TRBV19 and TRBJ1-5; maybe TRBD1 (5 bases). Germline V gene sequence: CDR1 LNHDA, CDR2 SQIVND (reference sequence). V was pared by 3 bases and J by 6 bases, with 9 bases between. This CDR3 is 13 amino acids long. CDR3 protein: CASSIRVGQPQHF. The CDR3 DNA is TGTGCCAGTAGTATCAGGGTAGGTCAGCCCCAGCATTTT.

The chain recombines TRBV7-2 with TRBJ1-4; the D is unclear. Germline assignment: CDR1 SGHTA and CDR2 FQGNSA. The CDR3 loop spans 14 amino acids. Trimming cost V 3 bases and J 8 bases, with 13 bases left between them. DNA for the CDR3: TGTGCCAGCAGCTTGTCCGCGGTCGGGGAAAAACTGTTTTTT. Translation: CASSLSAVGEKLFF.

The DNA of the CDR3 is TGTGCCAGCAGCTTAGGTTACAATGAGCAGTTCTTC. Translating gives CASSLGYNEQFF. The rearrangement joins TRBV7-9 to TRBJ2-1; D gene uncertain. Germline V gene data show CDR1 as SEHNR and CDR2 as FQNEAQ (reference sequence). Trimming took 1 base from V and 4 from J, leaving 2 bases between them. The CDR3 runs to 12 residues.